These T cell receptor beta chains were read from a single sample in a study of CD8 T cells in ankylosing spondylitis. TCRdb reprocessed the 5' RACE reads via MiXCR and lists one record per CDR3 protein. Of about 140,000 distinct CDR3 sequences in the sample, roughly 10% were seen once. Source material: blood, either unsorted or a sorted T cell fraction (not recorded which). These receptors were collected from a female donor with ankylosing spondylitis or in good health (not recorded which). The CDR3 runs from the conserved cysteine through the conserved F or W. The D gene is left open where the match is weak. Clone size is not always given. Where it is, it says once, few, many or a class for expanded clones.

12,TRBV27,-,TRBJ1-1,-,CANGEGGTEAFF,TGTGCCAACGGAGAAGGGGGCACTGAAGCTTTCTTT
12,TRBV29-1,many,TRBJ1-2,-,CSILRGPAGYTF,TGCAGCATTCTCAGGGGTCCTGCTGGCTACACCTTC
14,TRBV7-2,-,TRBJ2-3,TRBD2,CASRSGGSTDTQYF,TGTGCCAGCAGGAGCGGGGGATCCACAGATACGCAGTATTTT
15,TRBV27,many,TRBJ2-4,TRBD1,CASSPLTGGTNIQYF,TGTGCCAGCAGTCCACTGACAGGGGGGACAAACATTCAGTACTTC
20,TRBV9,many,TRBJ2-2,-,CASSGSVEILGRPRTGELFF,TGTGCCAGCAGCGGGAGCGTAGAAATTTTGGGGAGGCCGCGCACCGGGGAGCTGTTTTTT
13,TRBV6-1,many,TRBJ1-5,-,CASTQGGNQPQHF,TGTGCCAGCACCCAAGGGGGCAATCAGCCCCAGCATTTT
16,TRBV11-2,many,TRBJ2-1,TRBD2,CASSFPSGSPRNEQFF,TGTGCCAGCAGCTTCCCTAGCGGGAGCCCCCGGAATGAGCAGTTCTTC
12,TRBV20-1,many,TRBJ1-2,-,CSASDSIYGYTF,TGCAGTGCTAGCGACAGTATCTATGGCTACACCTTC
14,TRBV20-1,many,TRBJ2-5,TRBD2,CSADSGEKGETQYF,TGCAGTGCTGATAGCGGGGAGAAGGGCGAGACCCAGTACTTC
15,TRBV12-3/TRBV12-4,many,TRBJ1-1,-,CASLRFPSLNTEAFF,TGTGCCAGCCTCAGGTTTCCCAGCCTGAACACTGAAGCTTTCTTT
14,TRBV28,-,TRBJ2-7,-,CASSLLGVAYEQYF,TGTGCCAGCAGTTTATTAGGGGTTGCATACGAGCAGTACTTC
15,TRBV7-2,many,TRBJ2-3,-,CASSLEGLATDTQYF,TGTGCCAGCAGCTTAGAAGGGCTAGCGACAGATACGCAGTATTTT
13,TRBV12-3/TRBV12-4,-,TRBJ2-3,-,CASIQQSTDTQYF,TGTGCCAGCATTCAACAGAGCACAGATACGCAGTATTTT
14,TRBV2,many,TRBJ2-1,-,CASKYRVPYNEQFF,TGTGCCAGCAAGTACCGGGTCCCCTACAATGAGCAGTTCTTC
18,TRBV12-3/TRBV12-4,many,TRBJ2-5,TRBD1,CASRTGQGAHPQKETQYF,TGTGCCAGCAGGACCGGACAGGGGGCACACCCCCAAAAAGAGACCCAGTACTTC
14,TRBV11-3,-,TRBJ2-3,TRBD2,CASSPGLAGSVQYF,TGTGCCAGCAGCCCAGGGCTAGCGGGATCGGTTCAGTATTTT
13,TRBV29-1,many,TRBJ1-1,-,CSTQTRSNTEAFF,TGCAGCACCCAAACCCGTTCGAACACTGAAGCTTTCTTT
15,TRBV5-1,many,TRBJ2-2,-,CASSLALGETGELFF,TGCGCCAGCAGCTTGGCCTTGGGGGAAACCGGGGAGCTGTTTTTT
14,TRBV5-1,-,TRBJ1-2,-,CASSMTGLNYGYTF,TGCGCCAGCAGCATGACCGGCCTCAACTATGGCTACACCTTC
16,TRBV2,many,TRBJ2-2,TRBD2,CASSGGLAGNTGELFF,TGTGCCAGCAGTGGCGGACTAGCGGGGAACACCGGGGAGCTGTTTTTT
14,TRBV12-3/TRBV12-4,many,TRBJ2-1,-,CASKRSGPSNEQFF,TGTGCCAGCAAAAGAAGTGGGCCCTCGAATGAGCAGTTCTTC
18,TRBV11-1,many,TRBJ1-1,TRBD1,CASSPHPDRGHRDTEAFF,TGTGCCAGCAGCCCCCATCCGGACAGGGGGCATAGGGACACTGAAGCTTTCTTT
13,TRBV7-9,many,TRBJ2-2,-,CASSLDRPGELFF,TGTGCCAGCAGCCTAGACAGACCCGGGGAGCTGTTTTTT
16,TRBV7-9,many,TRBJ2-1,TRBD2,CASSSRLAGERNEQFF,TGTGCCAGCAGCTCGCGACTAGCGGGAGAAAGGAATGAGCAGTTCTTC
13,TRBV5-1,many,TRBJ2-7,TRBD1,CASSKQGAYEQYF,TGCGCCAGCAGTAAACAGGGGGCCTACGAGCAGTACTTC
12,TRBV11-2,many,TRBJ1-1,-,CASSLVGAEAFF,TGTGCCAGCAGCTTAGTCGGCGCTGAAGCTTTCTTT
13,TRBV5-1,many,TRBJ1-2,-,CASSSTEIYGYTF,TGCGCCAGCAGCTCGACGGAAATCTATGGCTACACCTTC
13,TRBV5-4,many,TRBJ2-3,TRBD1,CASSTDRGNTQYF,TGTGCCAGCAGCACGGACAGGGGAAATACGCAGTATTTT
16,TRBV15,many,TRBJ2-6,-,CATSPPRSSGANVLTF,TGTGCCACCAGCCCCCCCCGCTCCTCTGGGGCCAACGTCCTGACTTTC
11,TRBV7-2,-,TRBJ2-1,-,CASSKYDEQFF,TGTGCCAGCAGCAAATACGATGAGCAGTTCTTC
14,TRBV19,few,TRBJ1-5,TRBD1,CASRPLPGGQPQHF,TGTGCCAGTAGGCCCCTCCCAGGGGGACAGCCCCAGCATTTT
15,TRBV29-1,many,TRBJ2-5,TRBD1,CSALPNPQGEETQYF,TGCAGCGCCCTGCCGAATCCACAGGGGGAAGAGACCCAGTACTTC
14,TRBV9,many,TRBJ2-7,-,CASSVENGGYEQYF,TGTGCCAGCAGCGTAGAGAACGGGGGCTACGAGCAGTACTTC
13,TRBV20-1,-,TRBJ2-1,-,CSASGGSYNEQFF,TGCAGTGCCAGTGGGGGTTCCTACAATGAGCAGTTCTTC
14,TRBV7-8,many,TRBJ1-5,-,CASSLAGRNQPQHF,TGTGCCAGCAGCTTAGCGGGGCGGAATCAGCCCCAGCATTTT
17,TRBV10-2,many,TRBJ1-6,-,CASSEWGASSYNSPLHF,TGCGCCAGCAGTGAGTGGGGGGCCAGCTCCTATAATTCACCCCTCCACTTT
13,TRBV20-1,many,TRBJ2-7,-,CSALGASRYEQYF,TGCAGTGCCTTGGGGGCTAGTCGCTACGAGCAGTACTTC
17,TRBV7-2,many,TRBJ2-3,TRBD2,CASSELAAGATTDTQYF,TGTGCCAGCAGCGAACTAGCGGCGGGGGCCACCACAGATACGCAGTATTTT
13,TRBV2,-,TRBJ2-1,TRBD1,CASGQGSYNEQFF,TGTGCCAGCGGACAGGGCTCCTACAATGAGCAGTTCTTC
16,TRBV5-1,few,TRBJ2-3,-,CASKGGAQARTDTQYF,TGCGCCAGCAAGGGTGGTGCACAGGCTAGGACAGATACGCAGTATTTT
14,TRBV4-1,many,TRBJ1-2,-,CASSQGQLSYGYTF,TGCGCCAGCAGCCAAGGACAGTTAAGCTATGGCTACACCTTC
16,TRBV7-2,few,TRBJ2-3,-,CASSMDPTPRLDTQYF,TGTGCCAGCAGCATGGACCCCACTCCCAGGCTGGATACGCAGTATTTT
11,TRBV20-1,many,TRBJ2-3,-,CSARETDTQYF,TGCAGTGCGAGGGAGACAGATACGCAGTATTTT
15,TRBV15,few,TRBJ2-7,-,CATSRVSPRSYEQYF,TGTGCCACCAGCAGAGTCTCGCCTCGCTCCTACGAGCAGTACTTC
19,TRBV2,few,TRBJ2-6,TRBD1,CASCTNPGQRAGRANVLTF,TGTGCCAGCTGTACCAACCCGGGACAGAGAGCCGGTAGGGCCAACGTCCTGACTTTC
14,TRBV5-5,many,TRBJ1-2,TRBD1,CASSSSGTGFGYTF,TGTGCCAGCAGCTCCTCCGGGACAGGGTTTGGCTACACCTTC
15,TRBV5-8,many,TRBJ1-2,-,CASSLWSNKGYGYTF,TGTGCCAGCAGCTTGTGGAGCAATAAAGGCTATGGCTACACCTTC
17,TRBV11-2,many,TRBJ2-3,-,CASSLDRRRLRTDTQYF,TGTGCCAGCAGCTTAGACCGGCGACGTCTCCGCACAGATACGCAGTATTTT
20,TRBV11-2,many,TRBJ2-3,TRBD2,CASSFPAPSAREGLTDTQYF,TGTGCCAGCAGCTTTCCCGCCCCCTCTGCGCGGGAGGGCCTTACAGATACGCAGTATTTT
16,TRBV29-1,many,TRBJ2-3,TRBD2,CSVGGGIAGGTDTQYF,TGCAGCGTTGGAGGAGGGATAGCGGGGGGAACAGATACGCAGTATTTT
16,TRBV6-5,once,TRBJ2-1,-,CASCDSLALAYIEQFF,TGTGCCAGCTGTGACTCCCTAGCGCTAGCCTACATTGAGCAGTTCTTC
16,TRBV12-3/TRBV12-4,many,TRBJ1-5,TRBD1,CASRPGTGARNQPQHF,TGTGCCAGCAGACCCGGGACAGGGGCCCGCAATCAGCCCCAGCATTTT
16,TRBV20-1,-,TRBJ2-4,TRBD2,CSVWTSGRTAKNIQYF,TGCAGCGTCTGGACTAGCGGGAGGACTGCCAAAAACATTCAGTACTTC
13,TRBV18,-,TRBJ1-1,-,CASSPSGSPEAFF,TGTGCCAGCTCACCCTCCGGAAGTCCTGAAGCTTTCTTT
12,TRBV12-3/TRBV12-4,-,TRBJ2-3,-,CASSQITDTQYF,TGTGCCAGCAGTCAGATCACAGATACGCAGTATTTT
16,TRBV10-3,many,TRBJ2-7,TRBD1,CAISVPPTGSTYEQYF,TGTGCCATCAGTGTCCCACCGACAGGGTCGACCTACGAGCAGTACTTC
15,TRBV20-1,many,TRBJ2-5,-,CSARDDEPRVETQYF,TGCAGTGCTAGAGATGACGAGCCCCGAGTGGAGACCCAGTACTTC
15,TRBV28,many,TRBJ2-6,-,CASSLGTSGANVLTF,TGTGCCAGCAGTTTGGGTACCTCTGGGGCCAACGTCCTGACTTTC
14,TRBV5-1,few,TRBJ2-1,-,CASSLAMGGNEQFF,TGCGCCAGCAGCTTGGCGATGGGGGGCAATGAGCAGTTCTTC
17,TRBV29-1,many,TRBJ2-1,TRBD2,CSVAAGGGVDIHNEQFF,TGCAGCGTTGCGGCGGGAGGTGGGGTGGACATACACAATGAGCAGTTCTTC